Listed here are 28 T cell receptor beta chains from one sample, sequenced in a study of cytomegalovirus exposure and HLA in healthy donors. Here immunoSEQ multiplex PCR was the method, and the copy in TCRdb shows in-frame clones only, minus some. The sample holds some 150,000 clones, about 86% seen once. What was sequenced was PBMCs. The receptors here all came from a man aged 18 to 30 in good health and CMV-seropositive.

The chain couples TRBV6-5 to TRBJ1-3; D perhaps matches TRBD1 (6 bases). V gave up 2 bases and J gave up 0 bases, with 11 bases separating them. From germline, CDR1 is MNHEY and CDR2 SVGAGI. The CDR3 covers 16 residues. This CDR3 reads CASSYGGRVSGNTIYF. Written as DNA, the CDR3 is TGTGCCAGCAGTTACGGGGGCCGAGTCTCTGGAAACACCATATATTTT.

The genes are TRBV30 and TRBJ1-5; 8 bases map to TRBD1. The trim removed 4 bases at V and 4 bases at J, leaving 3 bases unmatched. CDR1 and CDR2 from the germline V gene are GTSNPN and SVGIG (reference sequence). The CDR3 is made up of 13 amino acids. CDR3 sequence (DNA): TGTGCCTGGACGGGACAGGTTAATCAGCCCCAGCATTTT. Its protein is CAWTGQVNQPQHF.

In this sample, this clone turned up a few times. The J gene is TRBJ1-2, the V gene TRBV19; 8 bases are a match to TRBD1. V shed 5 bases and J 12 bases; nucleotides not matched to a gene: 14. The CDR3 totals 14 residues. Per the germline V gene, CDR1 is LNHDA and CDR2 is SQIVND (reference sequence). CDR3 loop: CASSVDRDRLVDTF. DNA of the CDR3: TGTGCCAGTAGTGTGGACCGGGACAGGCTCGTTGACACCTTC.

V is TRBV6-1 and J is TRBJ1-1, with 8 bases matching TRBD1. The CDR3 contains 15 residues. Looked up from germline, CDR1 is MNHNS and CDR2 is SASEGT. V was pared by 6 bases and J by 3 bases, with 9 bases of the junction left unmatched. The CDR3 spells CASSGTGGVDTEAFF. The CDR3 DNA reads TGTGCCAGCAGCGGGACAGGAGGCGTGGACACTGAAGCTTTCTTT.

The J gene is TRBJ1-2, the V gene TRBV10-2; D is ambiguous. Germline lookup yields CDR1 WSHSY and CDR2 SAAADI. This CDR3 has 13 residues. Trimming left V 7 bases short and J 0 bases short, with 9 bases between. Written as DNA, the CDR3 is TGCGCCAGCACTGGCGGGACTAACTATGGCTACACCTTC. It specifies CASTGGTNYGYTF.

This clone appeared a single time. The genes are TRBV6-5 and TRBJ2-2; 9 nucleotides line up with TRBD1. Germline assignment: CDR1 MNHEY and CDR2 SVGAGI. J gave up 5 bases and V 11 bases, and 6 bases lay outside the gene matches. This CDR3 has 13 amino acids. The CDR3 spells CAGRQGGTGELFF. Written as DNA, the CDR3 is TGTGCCGGCCGACAGGGGGGTACCGGGGAGCTGTTTTTT.

The rearrangement uses TRBV10-3 and TRBJ2-2; 8 bases align to TRBD1. CDR1 and CDR2 from the germline V gene are ENHRY and SYGVKD. CDR3 length: 15 residues. J was trimmed by 1 base and V by 2 bases; bases with no gene match: 0. In nucleotides, the CDR3 is TGTGCCATCAGTGAGGGACAGGGGAACACCGGGGAGCTGTTTTTT. Its protein product is CAISEGQGNTGELFF.

The chain joins TRBV2 to TRBJ2-3; 14 bases line up with TRBD2. V dropped 8 bases and J dropped 7; count of bases not matched to a gene: 8. This CDR3 is 15 amino acids long. Germline values: CDR1 SNHLY, CDR2 FYNNEI. The CDR3 sequence is CASPTGLAGGNTQYF. CDR3 nucleotide sequence: TGTGCCAGCCCTACCGGACTAGCGGGAGGAAATACGCAGTATTTT.

The chain has TRBV30 and TRBJ2-7; D might be TRBD2 (5 bases). The CDR3 has 17 amino acids. Per germline, CDR1 GTSNPN and CDR2 SVGIG (reference sequence). V was clipped by 4 bases and J by 2 bases, with 24 bases between them. The CDR3, as DNA: TGTGCCTGGAACCGGGGTGGGATGCCTACGGTGACCTACGAGCAGTACTTC. Protein: CAWNRGGMPTVTYEQYF.

The rearrangement links TRBV5-6 to TRBJ2-3; no reliable D call. V was clipped by 4 bases and J by 6 bases, with 6 bases between them. The CDR3 is made up of 11 amino acids. Germline loops: CDR1 SGHDT, CDR2 YYEEEE. In DNA, the CDR3 is TGTGCCAGCAGCCTGCAGGATACGCAGTATTTT. Residues: CASSLQDTQYF.

There are many counts of this clone. CDR3 amino acids: CASSDSRTGTAGYTF. The CDR3 coding sequence is TGTGCCAGCAGTGACTCGAGAACAGGGACGGCTGGCTACACCTTC. V and J are TRBV6-4 and TRBJ1-2; D perhaps matches TRBD1 (6 bases). CDR3 size: 15 residues. In germline, CDR1 is MRHNA, CDR2 SNTAGT. V was cut by 0 bases and J by 7 bases, with 15 bases left in between.

About this clone itself: At the DNA level, this CDR3 is encoded by other sequences in the same sample as well. This rearrangement joins TRBV5-4 to TRBJ2-7; no firm D call. This CDR3 is 13 amino acids long. Between the trimmed V and J ends, which lost 2 bases and 3 bases, there was a span of 9 bases. CDR1 is SGHNT and CDR2 is YYREEE in the germline V gene (reference sequence). CDR3 protein: CASSFGRGYEQYF. CDR3 DNA sequence: TGTGCCAGCAGCTTCGGTCGAGGCTACGAGCAGTACTTC.

V usage is TRBV6-5 and J usage is TRBJ2-7; 7 nucleotides agree with TRBD2. The junction had 3 bases not matched to a gene; V was cut back by 6 bases and J by 1 base. The germline V gene has CDR1 MNHEY and CDR2 SVGAGI. CDR3 length: 13 amino acids. As DNA, the CDR3 is TGTGCCAGCAGGGCTAGCGGATCCTACGAGCAGTACTTC. It encodes CASRASGSYEQYF.

The rearrangement links TRBV5-1 to TRBJ1-2, with D maybe TRBD1 (6 bases). Trimming took off 4 bases at V and 2 bases at J, with 15 bases between the two ends. Germline V gives CDR1 SGHRS, CDR2 YFSETQ. The CDR3 spans 15 residues. Here the CDR3 DNA reads TGCGCCAGCAGCAAAGGCGACGGACAGAACTATGGCTACACCTTC. This translates into CASSKGDGQNYGYTF.

J is TRBJ2-5 and V is TRBV10-2; tentatively, D is TRBD2 (6 bases). This CDR3 is 14 amino acids long. Germline loops: CDR1 WSHSY, CDR2 SAAADI. V gave up 3 bases and J gave up 5 bases, with 13 bases separating them. The CDR3 here is CASSEFGSHETQYF. CDR3 DNA: TGCGCCAGCAGTGAATTCGGGAGTCACGAGACCCAGTACTTC.

The CDR3 region has the DNA TGTGCCAGCAGCGTAGTAACCGGGAACACTGAAGCTTTCTTT. This codes for CASSVVTGNTEAFF. The V gene is TRBV9, the J gene TRBJ1-1; D unclear. This CDR3 is 14 amino acids long. The germline V gene has CDR1 SGDLS and CDR2 YYNGEE. V was shortened by 0 bases and J by 1 base, with 7 bases between the two germline ends.

This clone was seen just once. The chain employs TRBV10-3 and TRBJ2-7, with TRBD1 matching over 9 bases. The CDR3 sequence is 15 residues long. The germline gives CDR1 ENHRY, CDR2 SYGVKD. Unmatched junction bases numbered 4, after V lost 4 bases and J lost 0 bases. The CDR3 DNA sequence: TGTGCCATCAGTGCGTGGGACAGGGTCTCCTACGAGCAGTACTTC. Amino acid sequence: CAISAWDRVSYEQYF.

To note about this clone: Other DNA sequences in this sample translate to the same CDR3. V is TRBV5-1 and J is TRBJ1-1; D is ambiguous. The CDR3 covers 14 residues. With 0 bases removed from V and 2 bases from J, the gap between germline ends came to 8 bases. Germline V lookup: CDR1 SGHRS, CDR2 YFSETQ. The CDR3 nucleotides read TGCGCCAGCAGCTTGGCCACAGTTAACACTGAAGCTTTCTTT. Its protein is CASSLATVNTEAFF.

V is TRBV7-8 and J is TRBJ2-3; D is perhaps TRBD1 (5 bases). The CDR3 contains 14 residues. V dropped 1 base and J dropped 6 bases, with 11 bases sitting between them. Germline loops: CDR1 SGHVS, CDR2 FQNEAQ. CDR3 nucleotide sequence: TGTGCCAGCAGCTTAGGCCAGGGTACCGATACGCAGTATTTT. It specifies CASSLGQGTDTQYF.

This clone showed up just once. The genes are TRBV27 and TRBJ1-6; 8 bases agree with TRBD1. This CDR3 spans 17 amino acids. V trimming: 3 bases; J trimming: 0 bases; junction bases outside the gene matches: 4. The germline gives CDR1 MNHEY, CDR2 SMNVEV (reference sequence). CDR3 loop: CASSLRTGTSYNSPLHF. CDR3 bases: TGTGCCAGCAGTTTGCGGACAGGGACCTCCTATAATTCACCCCTCCACTTT.

The chain has TRBV11-2 and TRBJ1-4; the match to TRBD1 covers 9 bases. J lost 0 bases, V lost 4 bases, and 6 bases had no gene match. The CDR3 has 17 amino acids. The V gene's germline CDR1 is SGHAT and CDR2 FQNNGV. The CDR3 loop reads CASSWGQGVATNEKLFF. The CDR3 DNA is TGTGCCAGCAGCTGGGGACAGGGCGTTGCAACTAATGAAAAACTGTTTTTT.

The rearrangement joins TRBV7-8 to TRBJ2-1, with 9 bases lining up with TRBD1. This CDR3 comprises 17 residues. Losses at the gene ends were 6 bases for V and 3 bases for J; bases not matched to a gene: 12. The V gene's germline CDR1 is SGHVS and CDR2 FQNEAQ. CDR3 sequence reads: CASSLSGGTGLYNEQFF. The DNA of the CDR3 is TGTGCCAGCAGTCTAAGCGGCGGGACAGGGCTCTACAATGAGCAGTTCTTC.

The genes are TRBV19 and TRBJ2-5; 7 nucleotides align to TRBD2. The junction had 12 bases not matched to a gene; V was cut back by 1 base and J by 4 bases. Looked up from germline, CDR1 is LNHDA and CDR2 is SQIVND (reference sequence). This CDR3 has 17 residues. CDR3 protein: CASSIGPAGKARETQYF. The DNA for the CDR3 is TGTGCCAGTAGTATAGGGCCAGCGGGAAAAGCGAGAGAGACCCAGTACTTC.

V and J are TRBV29-1 and TRBJ2-1; tentative D call: TRBD2 (7 bases). CDR3 size: 12 residues. Germline V gene lookup returns CDR1 SQVTM and CDR2 ANQGSEA. Trimming took 4 bases from V and 8 from J, leaving 12 bases between them. The CDR3 DNA follows: TGCAGCGTTGTTTTAGGGGGGGATGAGCAGTTCTTC. Amino acids: CSVVLGGDEQFF.

V gene TRBV7-2 combines with J gene TRBJ2-7, with 8 bases identical to TRBD2. The junction had 14 bases not matched to a gene; V was cut back by 5 bases and J by 5 bases. Germline CDR1 and CDR2: SGHTA and FQGNSA. CDR3 size: 16 residues. The CDR3 protein is CASSHGARRGAHEQYF. In nucleotides, the CDR3 is TGTGCCAGCAGCCATGGGGCGAGGCGGGGGGCCCACGAGCAGTACTTC.

CDR3 amino acids: CASGATGLAANTGELFF. The CDR3 DNA reads as TGTGCCAGCGGGGCTACAGGACTAGCGGCGAACACCGGGGAGCTGTTTTTT. The chain combines TRBV19 with TRBJ2-2; TRBD2 agrees at 10 bases. The germline gives CDR1 LNHDA, CDR2 SQIVND (reference sequence). J lost 0 bases, V lost 9 bases, and 10 bases had no gene match. CDR3 length equals 17 residues.

The gene calls are TRBV6-6 and TRBJ2-7; TRBD1 aligns across 9 bases. The V gene's germline CDR1 is MNHNY and CDR2 SVGAGI (reference sequence). The J segment lost 2 bases and the V segment lost 5 bases, leaving 4 bases of the junction unmatched. The CDR3 loop spans 14 amino acids. CDR3 sequence reads: CASSIRDRAYEQYF. CDR3 nucleotide sequence: TGTGCCAGCAGTATCCGGGACAGGGCCTACGAGCAGTACTTC.

The rearrangement uses TRBV5-1 and TRBJ2-7; D possibly corresponds to TRBD1 (6 bases). Germline lookup yields CDR1 SGHRS and CDR2 YFSETQ. Trimming cost V 3 bases and J 3 bases, with 13 bases left between them. This CDR3 is 14 amino acids long. CDR3 nucleotides: TGCGCCAGCAGCTCACAGGGAGACTTCTACGAGCAGTACTTC. It translates to CASSSQGDFYEQYF.